These 19 T cell receptor beta chains originate from one sample sequenced in a study of T cell changes during pregnancy in multiple sclerosis. The table came from immunoSEQ multiplex PCR; TCRdb's copy has only in-frame clones and leaves some out. The data hold 70,000 to 80,000 clones, with less than 95% observed a single time. The sample here was peripheral blood, taken in the third trimester of pregnancy. The receptors were sampled from a female donor with multiple sclerosis, enrolled in a pregnancy study.

The V gene is TRBV11-2, the J gene TRBJ2-7; 9 bases are a match to TRBD1. Germline CDR1 reads SGHAT; CDR2 reads FQNNGV. The CDR3 is made up of 14 amino acids. The ends lost 5 bases at V and 5 bases at J; junction bases unmatched: 7. CDR3: CASSGQGTSHEQYF. The CDR3, as DNA: TGTGCCAGCAGCGGACAGGGGACTTCCCACGAGCAGTACTTC.

Points on this clone: The junction departs from the called germline gene at one end, perhaps through a read error. The V call is TRBV7-7, the J call TRBJ2-5, with 7 bases fitting TRBD1. The CDR3 covers 14 residues. The germline gives CDR1 SSHAT, CDR2 FNYEAQ (reference sequence). The CDR3 nucleotides are TGTGCTAGCAGCTTACAGGGGCCTAAGGAGACCCAGTACTTC. Its translation: CASSLQGPKETQYF.

This chain connects TRBV7-2 to TRBJ1-6; 9 nucleotides agree with TRBD1. J was trimmed by 3 bases and V by 5 bases; bases with no gene match: 2. Germline-derived CDR1 and CDR2 are SGHTA and FQGNSA. The CDR3 spans 15 residues. Here the CDR3 reads CASSRDRDYNSPLHF. As DNA, the CDR3 is TGTGCCAGCAGCAGGGACAGGGACTATAATTCACCCCTCCACTTT.

The chain joins TRBV7-2 to TRBJ2-1; 7 bases align to TRBD2. Trimming cost V 2 bases and J 0 bases; bases outside gene matches: 4. The CDR3 covers 16 residues. Germline loops: CDR1 SGHTA, CDR2 FQGNSA. The CDR3 DNA reads TGTGCCAGCAGCTTAATGGGGGGGAGCTCCTACAATGAGCAGTTCTTC. It translates to CASSLMGGSSYNEQFF.

The rearrangement joins TRBV18 to TRBJ1-1; D is possibly TRBD1 (6 bases). Trimming stripped 6 bases from V and 4 bases from J, with 18 bases between. Germline-derived CDR1 and CDR2 are KGHSH and LQKENI. This CDR3 region has 15 residues. The CDR3 reads CASSPRTARLTEAFF. The CDR3 DNA reads TGTGCCAGCTCGCCAAGGACAGCCCGGCTCACTGAAGCTTTCTTT.

The chain recombines TRBV7-6 with TRBJ1-1; 12 nucleotides match TRBD1. V lost 2 bases and J lost 6; bases outside the gene matches: 10. Germline CDR1 reads SGHVS; CDR2 reads FNYEAQ. The CDR3 extends over 17 amino acids. The CDR3 DNA sequence: TGTGCCAGCAGCTTACGCGGGACAGGGGGCAATGGACCTGAAGCTTTCTTT. Its translation is CASSLRGTGGNGPEAFF.

The chain links TRBV5-1 to TRBJ1-1, with D uncertain. V shed 0 bases and J shed 4 bases, with 4 bases lying between them. The CDR3 loop spans 12 amino acids. Germline values: CDR1 SGHRS, CDR2 YFSETQ. The CDR3 is CASSLDSTEAFF. CDR3 nucleotides: TGCGCCAGCAGCTTGGACTCCACTGAAGCTTTCTTT.

CDR3 sequence: CASSPDRGESPLHF. The CDR3 nucleotides are TGTGCCAGCAGCCCAGACAGGGGAGAATCACCCCTCCACTTT. This sequence joins TRBV5-4 and TRBJ1-6; 8 nucleotides line up with TRBD1. The CDR3 runs 14 residues. CDR1 and CDR2 (germline): SGHNT, YYREEE (reference sequence). Trimming removed 4 bases from V and 10 bases from J; junction bases left unmatched: 7.

This chain uses TRBV2 with TRBJ2-2; the D gene is possibly TRBD1 (6 bases). Per germline, CDR1 SNHLY and CDR2 FYNNEI. With 8 bases removed from V and 2 bases from J, the gap between germline ends came to 12 bases. This CDR3 comprises 14 residues. The CDR3 coding sequence is TGTGCCAGCTACAGGGATAGAAACACCGGGGAGCTGTTTTTT. It codes for CASYRDRNTGELFF.

CDR3 nucleotide sequence: TGTGCTAGTGGTCCCGCAGGGGTAGGAGAGACCCAGTACTTC. This translates into CASGPAGVGETQYF. The rearrangement joins TRBV12-5 to TRBJ2-5, with D possibly being TRBD1 (6 bases). The CDR3 runs 14 residues. The V and J ends lost 5 bases and 4 bases respectively, with 14 bases between them. The germline V gene has CDR1 LGHNT and CDR2 FRNRAP.

This clone was picked up one time. V gene TRBV11-1 combines with J gene TRBJ2-5, with D maybe TRBD2 (5 bases). Germline CDR1 SGHAT, CDR2 FQDESV (reference sequence). This CDR3 is 12 amino acids long. V was clipped by 5 bases and J by 3 bases, with 7 bases between them. CDR3 DNA sequence: TGTGCCAGCAGCCACGGGGAAGAGACCCAGTACTTC. Translation gives CASSHGEETQYF.

This chain connects TRBV7-2 to TRBJ1-2; tentative D call: TRBD1 (6 bases). Germline V CDR1 and CDR2: SGHTA, FQGNSA. V was trimmed by 3 bases and J by 4 bases, leaving 12 bases between them. This CDR3 has 14 amino acids. CDR3 loop: CASSLRGAGYGYTF. CDR3 sequence (DNA): TGTGCCAGCAGCTTGCGGGGGGCTGGCTATGGCTACACCTTC.

The chain is built from TRBV19 and TRBJ1-2; 9 bases align to TRBD1. Per germline, CDR1 LNHDA and CDR2 SQIVND (reference sequence). The CDR3 length is 14 residues. V gave up 4 bases and J gave up 4 bases; unmatched junction bases: 4. The CDR3 spells CASSNPGQGYGYTF. The DNA for the CDR3 is TGTGCCAGTAGTAACCCGGGACAGGGCTATGGCTACACCTTC.

V is TRBV10-3 and J is TRBJ1-1; perhaps TRBD1 as D (5 bases). V lost 3 bases to trimming and J lost 4 bases, with 15 bases between them. Looked up from germline, CDR1 is ENHRY and CDR2 is SYGVKD. This CDR3 is built from 15 residues. The CDR3 loop is CAISEQSIGGTEAFF. The CDR3 coding sequence is TGTGCCATCAGTGAACAGTCTATCGGGGGCACTGAAGCTTTCTTT.

CDR3 protein: CASSLAGGSEQYF. CDR3 nucleotide sequence: TGTGCCAGCAGCTTAGCGGGGGGCTCCGAGCAGTACTTC. The V gene is TRBV5-4, the J gene TRBJ2-7, with TRBD2 matching over 9 bases. Germline loops: CDR1 SGHNT, CDR2 YYREEE (reference sequence). The CDR3 is 13 residues long. J was trimmed by 6 bases and V by 2 bases; bases with no gene match: 3.

The rearrangement links TRBV5-1 to TRBJ1-2; D might be TRBD1 (5 bases). Germline CDR1 SGHRS, CDR2 YFSETQ. The CDR3 has 13 amino acids. V was clipped by 4 bases and J by 4 bases, with 11 bases between them. CDR3 protein: CASSHGTLYGYTF. As DNA, the CDR3 is TGCGCCAGCAGCCACGGGACTCTCTATGGCTACACCTTC.

This chain joins TRBV29-1 and TRBJ1-1; 11 positions match TRBD1. CDR3 length: 16 amino acids. Germline loops: CDR1 SQVTM, CDR2 ANQGSEA. Unmatched junction bases numbered 14, after V lost 8 bases and J lost 3 bases. The CDR3 protein is CSYRDRGSLNHTEAFF. CDR3 sequence (DNA): TGCAGCTATCGGGACAGGGGGTCACTTAACCACACTGAAGCTTTCTTT.

This sequence joins TRBV19 and TRBJ1-1; D is unresolved. CDR3 length equals 13 residues. Germline loops: CDR1 LNHDA, CDR2 SQIVND (reference sequence). The ends were cut back, 5 bases at V and 5 bases at J, with 12 bases in the middle. The CDR3 DNA sequence: TGTGCCAGTAGTCCGGCCCGGGGTACTGAAGCTTTCTTT. Its translation is CASSPARGTEAFF.

The V call is TRBV2, the J call TRBJ1-1; maybe TRBD1 (5 bases). This CDR3 has 13 residues. Germline CDR1 reads SNHLY; CDR2 reads FYNNEI. Trimming stripped 6 bases from V and 1 base from J, with 9 bases between. This CDR3 reads CASSRQKNTEAFF. CDR3 coding DNA: TGTGCCAGCAGCAGACAGAAGAACACTGAAGCTTTCTTT.